These T cell receptor beta chains were read from a single sample in a study of T-cell memory formation after mild COVID-19. MiXCR, run by TCRdb on the 5' RACE reads, gives a single entry per CDR3 protein. Of around 340,000 distinct CDR3 sequences detected, about an eighth appear once; the ten largest clones hold about 21%. Sequencing was performed on PBMCs or a T cell subset sorted from them (not recorded which). The receptors were sampled from a man between 18 and 35 years old who had mild COVID-19 (a few samples of this study predate the infection). Cell type and time point are not known. CDR3s include the opening cysteine and the closing phenylalanine or tryptophan. A D gene is named only where the DNA matches it firmly. Not every row has a clone size; where given, it reads once, few, many or a size class.

D	V	J	size	DNA	CDR3
.	TRBV5-1	TRBJ2-5	many	TGCGCCAGCAGCTTCACAGGGCAGCACCAAGAGACCCAGTACTTC	CASSFTGQHQETQYF
TRBD2	TRBV7-2	TRBJ2-5	many	TGTGCCAGCAGCTTAAGTCTAGCGGGGGCTGAGACCCAGTACTTC	CASSLSLAGAETQYF
.	TRBV12-3/TRBV12-4	TRBJ1-1	.	TGTGCCAGCAGTTTAGTCTACACTGAAGCTTTCTTT	CASSLVYTEAFF
.	TRBV20-1	TRBJ2-5	few	TGCAGTGCTCGCAAGGGGTATGAGACCCAGTACTTC	CSARKGYETQYF
TRBD1	TRBV6-5	TRBJ1-5	few	TGTGCCAGCAGTAACGGACAGGGTCAGCCCCAGCATTTT	CASSNGQGQPQHF
.	TRBV9	TRBJ1-1	.	TGTGCCAGCAGCGTCGGGGGGTATCCGAACACTGAAGCTTTCTTT	CASSVGGYPNTEAFF
.	TRBV19	TRBJ2-7	few	TGTGCCAGTAGTATAGGTGAGGGGTCCTACGAGCAGTACTTC	CASSIGEGSYEQYF
.	TRBV29-1	TRBJ2-3	.	TGCAGCGTTGTGGCCCAGGACGGGGAGCCAGATACGCAGTATTTT	CSVVAQDGEPDTQYF
.	TRBV12-3/TRBV12-4	TRBJ2-5	few	TGTGCCAGCAGTTTGTCGCGAGTGACCCAGTACTTC	CASSLSRVTQYF
.	TRBV6-4	TRBJ2-1	few	TGTGCCAGCAGTTCGGACGGCCGGAGCTCCTACAATGAGCAGTTCTTC	CASSSDGRSSYNEQFF
.	TRBV7-3	TRBJ2-1	few	TGTGCCAGCAGCTTAAAAGGCTTTGGGGGGGCCGCCTACAATGAGCAGTTCTTC	CASSLKGFGGAAYNEQFF
TRBD1	TRBV5-1	TRBJ2-2	.	TGCGCCAGCAGCCAGGGGGCAACGAACACCGGGGAGCTGTTTTTT	CASSQGATNTGELFF
.	TRBV7-8	TRBJ2-2	few	TGTGCCAGCAGCTCTCAACTCCCCCAGGGGCGAGGCGGGGAGCTGTTTTTT	CASSSQLPQGRGGELFF
TRBD2	TRBV28	TRBJ2-1	many	TGTGCCAGCAGTTTTTTGGAACTAGCGGGGGGAACGTCCTACAATGAGCAGTTCTTC	CASSFLELAGGTSYNEQFF
TRBD2	TRBV4-2	TRBJ2-7	.	TGTGCCAGCAGCCAAGATCCAAATAGCGGGGGTCGGACCTACGAGCAGTACTTC	CASSQDPNSGGRTYEQYF
.	TRBV7-9	TRBJ2-1	.	TGTGCCAGCAGCCCCGGGGGACAGCCCTACAATGAGCAGTTCTTC	CASSPGGQPYNEQFF
.	TRBV19	TRBJ2-1	few	TGTGCCAGTAGGGCGAGGGTCGGGCTCTACAATGAGCAGTTCTTC	CASRARVGLYNEQFF
.	TRBV20-1	TRBJ1-1	many	TGCAGTGCTTACGTCGGGCGGGGCACTGAAGCTTTCTTT	CSAYVGRGTEAFF
.	TRBV28	TRBJ1-6	few	TGTGCCAGCAGCTATACACAGGGAGCGGGTTCACCCCTCCACTTT	CASSYTQGAGSPLHF
.	TRBV19	TRBJ1-4	.	TGTGCCAGTAGTGCCTTAGGTCGGGGAAACGAAAAACTGTTTTTT	CASSALGRGNEKLFF
.	TRBV27	TRBJ1-2	.	TGTGCCAGCAGTTTATCCTCCCGCACCACAGCGAACTATGGCTACACCTTC	CASSLSSRTTANYGYTF
.	TRBV7-2	TRBJ2-5	few	TGTGCCGGAGCAGAGGGGGGTGCGCTGACCCAGTACTTC	CAGAEGGALTQYF
TRBD2	TRBV28	TRBJ2-3	.	TGTGCCAGCAGTCTTTGGACTAGCGGGGGCCGAGGAGATACGCAGTATTTT	CASSLWTSGGRGDTQYF
.	TRBV4-3	TRBJ1-1	few	TGCGCCAGCAGCCAAGAAAGGGGGGGACGGAGACGGGCTTTCTTT	CASSQERGGRRRAFF
.	TRBV18	TRBJ1-4	once	TGTGCCAGCTCACCCCGGGACCGAGGACATAATGAAAAACTGTTTTTT	CASSPRDRGHNEKLFF
.	TRBV7-9	TRBJ2-7	many	TGTGCCAGCAGCTTATCCGGGACGGAGATCTCCTCCGAGCAGTACTTC	CASSLSGTEISSEQYF
.	TRBV7-9	TRBJ2-1	few	TGTGCCAGCAGTCCTACAGGGAGGATCATCGGTGAGCAGTTCTTC	CASSPTGRIIGEQFF
TRBD2	TRBV7-3	TRBJ2-7	.	TGTGCCAGCAGCTCCGGACTAGCGGGGTTGAACGAGCAGTACTTC	CASSSGLAGLNEQYF
.	TRBV6-2/TRBV6-3	TRBJ1-1	.	TGTGCCAGCACCCGACGGCCGAACACTGAAGCTTTCTTT	CASTRRPNTEAFF